This paragraph reports one T cell receptor (beta chain). No antigen is known for it. No base qualities exist here, and no much larger clone lies one base off it. The V end loses 3 bases and the J end loses 0 bases, and a stretch of 8 bases separates them. CDR3 length: 15 amino acids, cysteine to phenylalanine. Only the CDR3 DNA is retained, 45 bases long and in frame from the first base. The germline V gene supplies CDR1 KGHSH and CDR2 LQKENI. The sample belongs to a study of T cell responses to AZD1222 COVID-19 vaccine (dated by TCRdb to 2020 to 2023). As for the study more broadly: AZD1222 recipients whose second dose came at about 4 weeks and those whose second dose came at about 12 weeks were combined into one group, since spike-specific TCR depth and breadth did not differ between the two schedules. A total of more than 230 trial participants underwent TCR sequencing, of whom about 200 had received two doses of AZD1222 and around 25 had received two doses of the MenACWY control vaccine. Enrollment into the trials was organized by age into subgroups of 18-55, 56-69 and 70-plus years, and those subgroups contained 148, 28 and 57 TCR-sequenced participants, respectively.

What the work shows at the level of the full study, not this receptor alone: The vaccine-associated CD4 TCRs covered the entire spike protein, and the dominant responses fell in regions 160-218 and 743-854. Most participants were white British and females outnumbered males, and the authors suggested that clonal diversity may have been underestimated. Conclusions about previously exposed vaccinees are limited, since just 6 or 7 AZD1222 recipients were seropositive for SARS-CoV-2 at baseline. After two AZD1222 doses, both the breadth and the depth of spike-specific TCRs were significantly higher than at day 0 and than in MenACWY recipients. Reportedly, close to half of the unique spike-specific TCRs recognized epitopes lying outside the regions that are mutated in the B.1.351 and B.1.1.7 variants. No day 14 peak-response samples were available, so repertoires were characterized only after the peak T cell response. The 56-69-year group was small, and its depth increase did not reach significance, likely because of low power.

The CDR3 regions of human TCRbeta chains were subjected to immunosequencing. The study's own analysis went as follows. TCRs in the repertoires were matched against a reference library of SARS-CoV-2-specific TCRs that had been generated with the MIRA antigen-specificity platform. Breadth was defined as the fraction of unique TCRs that were SARS-CoV-2-associated, and depth was defined as the fraction of total T cells that were SARS-CoV-2-associated. Using the MIRA data, each spike-specific TCR was mapped to the spike region that the TCR reacts to and placed in a CD4 or CD8 class. Log10-transformed breadth and depth values were compared by one-way ANOVA with Sidak's multiple comparisons tests. The table was pulled from immuneACCESS by TCRdb, which kept in-frame rearrangements only. Such tables lose some clones; where checked, under half of the loss comes from unresolved V genes, and the rest has no known cause. The V and J calls and the clone size are those of that table, but D and trimming were determined from the DNA. The sample table shows about 67,000 clones, and 80% to 90% are seen once. 21% of the sample lies in the top ten.

Explained via the paper, the time point label denotes: baseline before first vaccination. Vaccinee samples came from UK trials COV001 and COV002, including a single-blind randomized controlled phase 2/3 trial of AZD1222 (ChAdOx1 nCoV-19) in healthy adults. Trial participant PBMC samples were collected at day 0 and day 28 after the second dose for TCRbeta chain sequencing. The sequence is built from TRBV18 and TRBJ1-4, with the D gene not confidently named. This clonotype was obtained from an adult in good health. Sequenced material: peripheral blood, taken on day 0 of AZD1222 vaccination. The DNA sequence reads TGTGCCAGCTCACCCCAAAGGGCAACTAATGAAAAACTGTTTTTT. It specifies CASSPQRATNEKLFF.